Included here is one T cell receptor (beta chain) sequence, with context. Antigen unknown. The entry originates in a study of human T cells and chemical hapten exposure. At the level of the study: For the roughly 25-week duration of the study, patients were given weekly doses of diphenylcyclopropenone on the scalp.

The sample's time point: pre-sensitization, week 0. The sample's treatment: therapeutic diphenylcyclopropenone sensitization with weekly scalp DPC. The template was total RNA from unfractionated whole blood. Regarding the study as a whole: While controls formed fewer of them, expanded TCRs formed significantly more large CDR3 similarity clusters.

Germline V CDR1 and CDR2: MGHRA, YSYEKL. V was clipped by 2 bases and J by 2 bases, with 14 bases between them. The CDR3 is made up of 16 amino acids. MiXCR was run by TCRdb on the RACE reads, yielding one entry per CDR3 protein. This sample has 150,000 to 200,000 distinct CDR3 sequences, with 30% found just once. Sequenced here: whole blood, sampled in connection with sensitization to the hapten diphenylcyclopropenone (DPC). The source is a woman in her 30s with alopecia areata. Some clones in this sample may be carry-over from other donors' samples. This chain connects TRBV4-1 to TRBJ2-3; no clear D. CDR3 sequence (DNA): TGCGCCAGCAGCCAATCAGCAGACGGGTTCACAGATACGCAGTATTTT. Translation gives CASSQSADGFTDTQYF.